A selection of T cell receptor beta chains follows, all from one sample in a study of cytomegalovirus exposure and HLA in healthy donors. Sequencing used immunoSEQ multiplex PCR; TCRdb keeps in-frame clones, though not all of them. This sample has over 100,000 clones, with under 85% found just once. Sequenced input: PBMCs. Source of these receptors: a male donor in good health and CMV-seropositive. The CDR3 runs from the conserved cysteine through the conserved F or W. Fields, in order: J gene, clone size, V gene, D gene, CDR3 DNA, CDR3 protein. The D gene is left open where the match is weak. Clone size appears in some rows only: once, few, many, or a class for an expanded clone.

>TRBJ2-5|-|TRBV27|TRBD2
TGTGCCAGCAGTACCTCGGGGCGGGCGGGGGGCTGGAAGACCCAGTACTTC
CASSTSGRAGGWKTQYF
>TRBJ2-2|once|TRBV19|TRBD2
TGTGCCAGTAGTCCACGGGGGGGTTCCACCGGGGAGCTGTTTTTT
CASSPRGGSTGELFF
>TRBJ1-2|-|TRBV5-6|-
TGTGCCAGCAGCTTGGACCACGGGGAGAGCTATGGCTACACCTTC
CASSLDHGESYGYTF
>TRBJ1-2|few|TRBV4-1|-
TGCGCCAGCAGCCAAGGCTTCTCAGGGGTGCTCAACTATGGCTACACCTTC
CASSQGFSGVLNYGYTF
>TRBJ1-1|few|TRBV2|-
TGTGCCAGCAGTGAAACTTCGACAGGTAACACTGAAGCTTTCTTT
CASSETSTGNTEAFF
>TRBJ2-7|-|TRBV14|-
TGTGCCAGCAGCCAAGATGTAGGGGGCTACGAGCAGTACTTC
CASSQDVGGYEQYF
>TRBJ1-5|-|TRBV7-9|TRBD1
TGTGCCAGCAGCTCCGGGACAGGGAACAATCAGCCCCAGCATTTT
CASSSGTGNNQPQHF
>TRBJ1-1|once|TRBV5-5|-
TGTGCCAGCAGCCCTTCTGTAGGGGGGAGGGCTGAAGCTTTCTTT
CASSPSVGGRAEAFF
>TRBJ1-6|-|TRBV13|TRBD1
TGTGCCAGCAGCAGGGTGGACAGGGCAAATTCACCCCTCCACTTT
CASSRVDRANSPLHF
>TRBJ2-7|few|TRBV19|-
TGTGCCAGTTCAAACTTCTATAGCGAGCAGTACTTC
CASSNFYSEQYF